These T cell receptor beta chains were read from a single sample in a study of cytomegalovirus exposure and HLA in healthy donors. Produced via immunoSEQ multiplex PCR; TCRdb's table is partial and in-frame only. This table has around 100,000 clones, about 70% appearing once. Sequenced sample: PBMCs. Receptors originate from a woman aged 25 to 39 in good health and CMV-seronegative. CDR3s include the opening cysteine and the closing phenylalanine or tryptophan. Each record gives: CDR3 DNA, CDR3 protein, clone size, J gene, D gene, V gene, CDR3 length. The D gene is left open where the match is weak. Clone size is not always given. Where it is, it says once, few, many or a class for expanded clones.

TGTGCCAGCAGCCCTCTTCGTGCCGGGGAGCTGTTTTTT CASSPLRAGELFF - TRBJ2-2 - TRBV7-6 13
TGTGCCAGCAGTTATGGGAGGAACACTGAAGCTTTCTTT CASSYGRNTEAFF - TRBJ1-1 - TRBV6-5 13
TGTGCCAGCCCTGAGCGGACCAATTCCAACACTGAAGCTTTCTTT CASPERTNSNTEAFF - TRBJ1-1 - TRBV6-1 15
TGCGCCAGCAGTGAGCCCCCGGAGGGGGGGTCCTACGAGCAGTACTTC CASSEPPEGGSYEQYF - TRBJ2-7 - TRBV10-2 16
TGTGCCTGGAGTCCCAGGGAAGATCAGCCCCAGCATTTT CAWSPREDQPQHF - TRBJ1-5 - TRBV30 13
TGCGCCAGCAGCGAGGGGCAGGGGCCCGGGGAGCTGTTTTTT CASSEGQGPGELFF few TRBJ2-2 - TRBV5-1 14
TGTGCTAGTGGTTTGGCCGTGGGACAGATACCCTACGAGCAGTACTTC CASGLAVGQIPYEQYF few TRBJ2-7 TRBD1 TRBV12-5 16
TGCAGCGTTGTAAGCGGACCGTACGAGCAGTACTTC CSVVSGPYEQYF - TRBJ2-7 - TRBV29-1 12
TGTGCCATTCGTGGGACTGAGGTTTCACCCCTCCACTTT CAIRGTEVSPLHF - TRBJ1-6 - TRBV7-9 13
TGTGCCAGCAGTTACGAGGGGGCTTCCTACAATGAGCAGTTCTTC CASSYEGASYNEQFF - TRBJ2-1 TRBD1 TRBV6-5 15
TGTGCCAGCAGTGGGGGGCCGCGACCAACTAATGAAAAACTGTTTTTT CASSGGPRPTNEKLFF - TRBJ1-4 - TRBV2 16
TGTGCCAGCAGTCAAACAGGGGGGGTACGAGAGACCCAGTACTTC CASSQTGGVRETQYF - TRBJ2-5 - TRBV6-5 15
TGTGCCAGCAGCCAAGAGCGGGGACTACTCTCCTACGAGCAGTACTTC CASSQERGLLSYEQYF - TRBJ2-7 TRBD2 TRBV4-2 16
TGTGCCAGCTCAACAGGCGTTCAGGCTGAAGCTTTCTTT CASSTGVQAEAFF - TRBJ1-1 - TRBV18 13
TGCGCCAGCAGCGTGGGCGAGCCCCCGAACACTGAAGCTTTCTTT CASSVGEPPNTEAFF - TRBJ1-1 - TRBV5-1 15
TGTGCCAGCAGTGAATTCCGGGGGAGCAATCAGCCCCAGCATTTT CASSEFRGSNQPQHF few TRBJ1-5 - TRBV2 15
TGCAGCGTTAGAGACAGGGAAGGTTCACCCCTCCACTTT CSVRDREGSPLHF once TRBJ1-6 TRBD1 TRBV29-1 13
TGCAGCGTTAAGCCTAGCGGGAGGAATAACGAGCAGTACTTC CSVKPSGRNNEQYF few TRBJ2-7 TRBD2 TRBV29-1 14
TGTGCCTGGACGGAGTTAGCCAGGGTCGAGGGCTACACCTTC CAWTELARVEGYTF - TRBJ1-2 - TRBV30 14
TGTGCCAGCAGCTTCCTAACCGGGGAGCTGTTTTTT CASSFLTGELFF - TRBJ2-2 - TRBV28 12
TGTGCCAGCAGCTTGGCCCCAGGGGGCGTTGGGAATGAGCAGTTCTTC CASSLAPGGVGNEQFF few TRBJ2-1 TRBD1 TRBV5-4 16
TGCGCCAGCAGCCCACTAGCGGGGGGACTTTACGAGCAGTTCTTC CASSPLAGGLYEQFF - TRBJ2-1 TRBD2 TRBV5-1 15
TGTGCCAGCAGCACAGATGCGGGGGGCCGGTCCTCCTACAATGAGCAGTTCTTC CASSTDAGGRSSYNEQFF - TRBJ2-1 TRBD2 TRBV7-2 18
TGTGCCAGTAGTATTAGGACAGGGATCCGCCAGCCCCAGCATTTT CASSIRTGIRQPQHF - TRBJ1-5 TRBD1 TRBV19 15
TGTGCCAGCTCACCAGCTGCAGGGGGCTCGAATTCACCCCTCCACTTT CASSPAAGGSNSPLHF - TRBJ1-6 TRBD1 TRBV18 16
TGTGCCAGCAGCTTAGCTGGTGGCGGCAGGGTCCCTTGGCACTATGGCTACACCTTC CASSLAGGGRVPWHYGYTF - TRBJ1-2 - TRBV7-6 19
TGTGCCAGCAGTTTCGGGACTCCAACTAATGAAAAACTGTTTTTT CASSFGTPTNEKLFF - TRBJ1-4 - TRBV7-9 15
TGTGCCAGCAGCTTGGGGGCGAAACCGGATGAGCAGTTCTTC CASSLGAKPDEQFF - TRBJ2-1 - TRBV5-6 14
TGTGCCAGCAGCCGGGACATTCGCTACGAGCAGTACTTC CASSRDIRYEQYF - TRBJ2-7 - TRBV2 13